The sequence of this TCR beta chain was determined in a study of post-analysis software for immune sequencing data. The study's findings and limits: With TRBV5-6, TRBV5-1 and TRBV20-1 included, about five TRBV segments were more frequent in patients than in controls.

After removal of 3 bases from V and 5 bases from J, the junction contained 9 bases not matched to a gene. The CDR3 consists of 15 residues. Germline-derived CDR1 and CDR2 are SGDLS and YYNGEE. Concerning this clonotype: Its specificity is unknown.

cDNA libraries for TCR beta contained unique molecular identifiers. MiXCR was run by TCRdb on the PCR reads, yielding one entry per CDR3 protein. This table has roughly 600,000 distinct CDR3 sequences, roughly two fifths appearing once. This TCR was sampled from a girl between 5 and 17 years old with multiple sclerosis. The sample consisted of blood. The chain joins TRBV9 to TRBJ1-1, with 8 bases matching TRBD1. CDR3: CASSATWTGRTEAFF. The CDR3, as DNA: TGTGCCAGCAGCGCTACATGGACAGGGAGAACTGAAGCTTTCTTT.